This TCR beta chain originates from a study of blood T cells in healthy people across ages. Points from the study as a whole: Per-million-T-cell TCR beta diversity fell roughly linearly with age.

The J segment lost 4 bases and the V segment lost 6 bases, leaving 9 bases of the junction unmatched. CDR3 length equals 17 residues. Germline CDR1 and CDR2: MNHEY and SVGEGT. Together with a sample-barcoded 5' primer, a J-beta primer mix was included in a second PCR lasting roughly 6 to 12 cycles. TCRdb passed the 5' RACE reads through MiXCR, listing each CDR3 protein once. The sample records about 640,000 distinct CDR3 sequences, approximately 30% being singletons. This clonotype appeared many times. Its cognate antigen is unknown. Sequencing was done on a sample of blood. The source is a woman over 75 in good health. The chain uses TRBV6-2 or TRBV6-3 and TRBJ2-6, with 10 bases identical to TRBD1. In DNA, the CDR3 is TGTGCCAGCAGCCTTCGGGACAGGGGATCCGGGGCCAACGTCCTGACTTTC. Its protein product is CASSLRDRGSGANVLTF.